This passage covers 15 T cell receptor beta chains from one sample sequenced in a study of blood T cell repertoires in COVID-19. The table came from immunoSEQ multiplex PCR; TCRdb's copy has only in-frame clones and leaves some out. There are about 440,000 clones in the sample; 75% to 90% occur only once, and more than 4% lies in the top ten. Material: peripheral blood. The receptors were sampled from a woman aged 30 to 39 with acute or convalescent COVID-19.

V gene TRBV7-2 combines with J gene TRBJ2-3, with D tentatively TRBD2 (5 bases). V was cut by 2 bases and J by 2 bases, with 8 bases left in between. Germline lookup yields CDR1 SGHTA and CDR2 FQGNSA. The CDR3 is 14 residues long. DNA of the CDR3: TGTGCCAGCAGCTTAAGCCGGGACACAGATACGCAGTATTTT. Its translation: CASSLSRDTDTQYF.

A few counts support this clone. The genes are TRBV7-8 and TRBJ1-6; 10 positions agree with TRBD1. The CDR3 has 15 amino acids. Germline CDR1 SGHVS, CDR2 FQNEAQ. Trimming cost V 5 bases and J 10 bases; bases outside gene matches: 8. CDR3 region: CASSTRQGARSPLHF. For the CDR3, the DNA is TGTGCCAGCAGCACTAGACAGGGGGCTAGGTCACCCCTCCACTTT. Drawing the rest from reference TRBV7-8 and TRBJ1-6, the complete variable domain is GAGVSQSPRYKVAKRGQDVALRCDPISGHVSLFWYQQALGQGPEFLTYFQNEAQLDKSGLPSDRFFAERPEGSVSTLKIQRTQQEDSAVYLCASSTRQGARSPLHFGNGTRLTVT.

The chain is built from TRBV4-2 and TRBJ1-6; D gene ambiguous. The CDR3 consists of 16 residues. V lost 3 bases and J lost 7, with 16 bases in between. Germline V CDR1 and CDR2: LGHNA, YNFKEQ. Here the CDR3 DNA reads TGTGCCAGCAGCCAGAGAATTGACTTCGGAAATTCACCCCTCCACTTT. Encoded protein: CASSQRIDFGNSPLHF.

This clone has just a few counts. The V and J genes are TRBV10-3 and TRBJ2-2, with D possibly being TRBD2 (5 bases). CDR3 length: 16 amino acids. The germline CDR1 and CDR2 sequences are ENHRY and SYGVKD. V lost 5 bases to trimming and J lost 4 bases, with 17 bases between them. DNA for the CDR3: TGTGCCATCAGTCCCGCCGGCCGAGGGTCCACCGGGGAGCTGTTTTTT. Protein sequence: CAISPAGRGSTGELFF.

The rearrangement links TRBV7-2 to TRBJ2-5; 13 bases are a match to TRBD2. The germline CDR1 and CDR2 sequences are SGHTA and FQGNSA. This CDR3 contains 16 residues. V shed 1 base, J shed 7 bases, and the junction held 6 bases outside the gene matches. CDR3 sequence (DNA): TGTGCCAGCAGCTTAGGGGAACTAGCGGGGGGGAGGACCCAGTACTTC. This sequence encodes CASSLGELAGGRTQYF.

V is TRBV5-5 and J is TRBJ2-2; D might be TRBD2 (6 bases). Trimming removed 2 bases at V and 5 bases at J, with 13 bases between. The CDR3 runs to 15 residues. Germline V gene lookup returns CDR1 SGHKS and CDR2 YYEKEE (reference sequence). The CDR3 protein is CASSFGARETGELFF. DNA for the CDR3: TGTGCCAGCAGCTTTGGGGCACGGGAGACCGGGGAGCTGTTTTTT.

The chain couples TRBV28 to TRBJ2-5; 16 positions agree with TRBD2. Germline-derived CDR1 and CDR2 are MDHEN and SYDVKM. CDR3 length equals 16 residues. The V gene end was trimmed by 3 bases and the J gene end by 4 bases; junction bases not matched to a gene: 2. CDR3 sequence (DNA): TGTGCCAGCAGTTTGGGGACTAGCGGGGGGGTAGAGACCCAGTACTTC. Translated, it gives CASSLGTSGGVETQYF.

V usage is TRBV12-3 or TRBV12-4 and J usage is TRBJ1-5; D possibly corresponds to TRBD1 (6 bases). The CDR3 totals 12 residues. V lost 4 bases and J lost 6, with 7 bases in between. CDR3 DNA: TGTGCCAGCAGTTCAGGGGTTCAGCCCCAGCATTTT. This gives the protein CASSSGVQPQHF.

J is TRBJ1-5 and V is TRBV6-5; 7 bases are a match to TRBD1. J was trimmed by 6 bases and V by 6 bases; bases with no gene match: 2. Germline V gene lookup returns CDR1 MNHEY and CDR2 SVGAGI. The CDR3 is 12 amino acids. CDR3 bases: TGTGCCAGCAGGACAGGGAGTCAGCCCCAGCATTTT. Its protein is CASRTGSQPQHF.

The gene calls are TRBV4-1 and TRBJ2-3; 10 bases are shared with TRBD1. CDR1 and CDR2 from the germline V gene are MGHRA and YSYEKL. The CDR3 runs 16 residues. Trimming removed 4 bases from V and 2 bases from J; junction bases left unmatched: 6. The CDR3 is CASSPLDRGDTDTQYF. The CDR3 nucleotides read TGCGCCAGCAGCCCCCTGGACAGGGGGGACACAGATACGCAGTATTTT.

To note about this clone: This sample also contains other DNA sequences that code for the same CDR3. V and J are TRBV6-5 and TRBJ2-5; tentative D call: TRBD2 (7 bases). The germline V gene has CDR1 MNHEY and CDR2 SVGAGI. V was pared by 2 bases and J by 2 bases, with 9 bases between. The CDR3 spans 14 residues. The CDR3 reads CASSYGRGQETQYF. The CDR3 DNA is TGTGCCAGCAGTTACGGGAGGGGGCAAGAGACCCAGTACTTC.

V and J are TRBV30 and TRBJ2-5, with D possibly being TRBD2 (7 bases). The CDR3 is 13 amino acids. The V end lost 3 bases, the J end lost 7 bases, and 15 bases lay between the germline ends. Looked up from germline, CDR1 is GTSNPN and CDR2 is SVGIG (reference sequence). CDR3 DNA sequence: TGTGCCTGGAGAGGGGGGGGCGAGGGGACCCAGTACTTC. Its translation: CAWRGGGEGTQYF. The full variable domain, rest sourced from reference TRBV30 and TRBJ2-5, is SQTIHQWPATLVQPVGSPLSLECTVEGTSNPNLYWYRQAAGRGLQLLFYSVGIGQISSEVPQNLSASRPQDRQFILSSKKLLLSDSGFYLCAWRGGGEGTQYFGPGTRLLVL.

V gene TRBV5-4 combines with J gene TRBJ2-3, with 7 bases aligning to TRBD1. There are 12 residues in the CDR3. From germline, CDR1 is SGHNT and CDR2 YYREEE (reference sequence). V trimming: 4 bases; J trimming: 5 bases; junction bases outside the gene matches: 1. For the CDR3, the DNA is TGTGCCAGCAGCACAGGGGTAGATACGCAGTATTTT. This gives the protein CASSTGVDTQYF.

J is TRBJ2-5 and V is TRBV18; 10 nucleotides agree with TRBD2. V shed 5 bases, J shed 4 bases, and the junction held 4 bases outside the gene matches. The germline V gene encodes CDR1 KGHSH and CDR2 LQKENI. The CDR3 is 14 residues long. The CDR3 region is CASSSWTSGETQYF. In nucleotides, the CDR3 is TGTGCCAGCTCAAGCTGGACTAGCGGAGAGACCCAGTACTTC.

The sample holds one count of this clone. The chain employs TRBV7-8 and TRBJ2-7; tentatively, D is TRBD1 (6 bases). The CDR3 length is 16 residues. Germline V gene data show CDR1 as SGHVS and CDR2 as FQNEAQ. V lost 4 bases, J lost 0 bases, and 16 bases lay in between. The CDR3 reads CASSSLGGSYSYEQYF. CDR3 nucleotides: TGTGCCAGCAGCTCCCTAGGGGGTTCCTACTCCTACGAGCAGTACTTC.